The clone carrying this TCR beta chain was detected only a few times. This entry belongs to a study of early T cells in non-severe SARS-CoV-2 infection. Study at large: Sequencing input comprised bulk RNA from unsorted whole blood; chain pairing was not available.

CDR3 length equals 11 residues. Looked up from germline, CDR1 is MRHNA and CDR2 is SNTAGT. Between the trimmed V and J ends, which lost 5 bases and 9 bases, there was a span of 10 bases. Researchers tagged individual cDNA molecules with unique molecular identifiers. TCRdb fed the 5' RACE reads into MiXCR, producing one record per CDR3 protein. The table includes 85,000 to 100,000 distinct CDR3 sequences, roughly 15% detected once. The clonotype originates from an adult who was a healthcare worker with PCR-confirmed SARS-CoV-2 infection or an uninfected control (not recorded which). The chain uses TRBV6-4 and TRBJ1-1, with a possible D match to TRBD1 (5 bases). What was sequenced was whole blood. CDR3 residues: CASSSGGKAFF. DNA for the CDR3: TGTGCCAGCAGTTCCGGGGGGAAAGCTTTCTTT.